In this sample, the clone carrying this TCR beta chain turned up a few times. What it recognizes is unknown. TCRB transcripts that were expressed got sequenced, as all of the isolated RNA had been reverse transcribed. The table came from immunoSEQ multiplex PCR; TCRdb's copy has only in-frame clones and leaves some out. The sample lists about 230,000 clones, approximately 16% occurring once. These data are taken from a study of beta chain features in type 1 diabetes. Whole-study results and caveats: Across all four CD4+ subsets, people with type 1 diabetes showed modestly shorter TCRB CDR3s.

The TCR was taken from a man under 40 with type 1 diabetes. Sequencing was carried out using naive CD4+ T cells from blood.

Here the CDR3 DNA reads TGTGCCAGCAGCACCGTGGGGATGGTCTCCTACAATGAGCAGTTCTTC. It codes for CASSTVGMVSYNEQFF. The V and J genes are TRBV5-4 and TRBJ2-1; D is unresolved. V lost 4 bases, J lost 0 bases, and 14 bases lay in between. CDR1 and CDR2 (germline): SGHNT, YYREEE (reference sequence). The CDR3 extends over 16 amino acids.